This T cell receptor (beta chain) appears in the sequencing data of a study of blood T cells in healthy people across ages. Study-level results: Older age coincided with a roughly linear decline in TCR beta diversity per million T cells.

Combining a sample-barcoded 5' primer with a J-beta primer mix, a second PCR ran for roughly 6 to 12 cycles. MiXCR was run by TCRdb on the 5' RACE reads, yielding one entry per CDR3 protein. The data contain approximately 2,000,000 distinct CDR3 sequences, approximately 40% of them singletons. On this clonotype itself: Its target is unknown.

Trimming cost V 10 bases and J 3 bases, with 16 bases left between them. CDR1 is SEHNR and CDR2 is FQNEAQ in the germline V gene (reference sequence). This CDR3 is built from 15 residues. Sequencing input: blood. The source is a human donor in good health. The chain uses TRBV7-9 and TRBJ2-6; D perhaps matches TRBD1 (6 bases). CDR3 sequence (DNA): TGTGCCACCACAACGCAGGGGAATGGGGCCAACGTCCTGACTTTC. This translates into CATTTQGNGANVLTF.